The entry below describes one T cell receptor beta chain. Its antigen is unidentified. This record belongs to a study of OX40 agonist ivuxolimab in advanced cancers. Study context: An anti-OX40 (CD134) antibody with agonistic activity, ivuxolimab, was administered to patients. At about 82% male, the cohort had a mean age of around 56 years, ranging from roughly 20 to 90.

This table comes from immunoSEQ multiplex PCR, and its TCRdb copy is limited to in-frame clones, with some not included. This sample has roughly 95,000 clones, with over 75% found just once. Points from the study as a whole: Antigen targets of the expanded peripheral T cells went undetermined.

With autoimmune disease history or systemic immunosuppression, patients were excluded. The specimen comprised CD4+ or CD8+ T cells sorted from blood, sampled in a trial of the OX40 agonist ivuxolimab. This receptor was identified in an adult with an advanced solid tumor such as melanoma, head and neck, liver or kidney cancer.

The CDR3 spells CAWINSGQLGNTIYF. CDR3 nucleotide sequence: TGTGCCTGGATTAATTCGGGGCAACTTGGAAACACCATATATTTT. The J gene is TRBJ1-3, the V gene TRBV30; D may be TRBD1 (5 bases). CDR1 is GTSNPN, CDR2 SVGIG, per germline (reference sequence). V lost 4 bases and J 3 bases, leaving 16 bases between the germline ends. The CDR3 runs to 15 residues.